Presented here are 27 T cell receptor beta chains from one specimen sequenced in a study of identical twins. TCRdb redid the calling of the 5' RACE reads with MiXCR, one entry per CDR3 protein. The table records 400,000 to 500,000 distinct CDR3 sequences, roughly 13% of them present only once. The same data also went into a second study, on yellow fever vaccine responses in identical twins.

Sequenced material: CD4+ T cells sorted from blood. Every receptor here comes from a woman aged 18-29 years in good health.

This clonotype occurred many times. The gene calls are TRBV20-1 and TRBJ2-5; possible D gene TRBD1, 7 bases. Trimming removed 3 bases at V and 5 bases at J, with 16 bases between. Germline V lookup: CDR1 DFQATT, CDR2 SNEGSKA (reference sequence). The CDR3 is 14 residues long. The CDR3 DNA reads TGCAGTGCTAGCCAGGGGGACTTTCGGGAGACCCAGTACTTC. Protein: CSASQGDFRETQYF.

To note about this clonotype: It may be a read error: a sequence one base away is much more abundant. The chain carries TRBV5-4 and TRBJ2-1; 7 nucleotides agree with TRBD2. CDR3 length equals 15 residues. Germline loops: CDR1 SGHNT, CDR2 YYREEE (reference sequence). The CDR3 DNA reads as TGTGCCAGCAGCCGTCTAACGGGAGGTAGCAATGAGCAGATCTTC. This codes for CASSRLTGGSNEQIF.

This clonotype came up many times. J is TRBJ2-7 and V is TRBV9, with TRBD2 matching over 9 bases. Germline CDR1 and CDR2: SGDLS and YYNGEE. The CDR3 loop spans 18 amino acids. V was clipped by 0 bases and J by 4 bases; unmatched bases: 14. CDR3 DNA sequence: TGTGCCAGCAGCGTAGAGGATAGCGGGAGTTCAACGAATTACGAGCAGTACTTC. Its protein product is CASSVEDSGSSTNYEQYF.

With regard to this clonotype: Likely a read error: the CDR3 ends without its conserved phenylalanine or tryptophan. Here the CDR3 reads CAISDRGTQYL. CDR3 sequence (DNA): TGTGCCATCAGTGACAGGGGTACGCAGTATCTT. The chain couples TRBV10-3 to TRBJ2-3, with D possibly being TRBD1 (6 bases). The V gene's germline CDR1 is ENHRY and CDR2 SYGVKD. With 3 bases removed from V and 8 bases from J, the gap between germline ends came to 6 bases. The CDR3 sequence is 11 residues long.

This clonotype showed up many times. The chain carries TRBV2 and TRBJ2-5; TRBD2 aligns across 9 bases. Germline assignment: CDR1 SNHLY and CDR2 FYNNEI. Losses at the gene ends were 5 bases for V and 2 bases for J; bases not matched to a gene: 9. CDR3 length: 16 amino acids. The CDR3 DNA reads TGTGCCAGCAGTACGAAAGCGGGGGGTAAACAAGAGACCCAGTACTTC. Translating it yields CASSTKAGGKQETQYF.

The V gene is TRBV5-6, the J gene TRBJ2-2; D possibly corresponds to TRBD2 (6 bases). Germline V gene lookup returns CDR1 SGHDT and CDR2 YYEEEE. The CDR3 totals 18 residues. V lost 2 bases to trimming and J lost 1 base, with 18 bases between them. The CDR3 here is CASSFRMMSGGNTGELFF. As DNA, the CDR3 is TGTGCCAGCAGCTTCCGAATGATGTCCGGGGGGAACACCGGGGAGCTGTTTTTT.

In nucleotides, the CDR3 is TGTGCCAGTAGTATAGGGACAGGAATTTCCTACGAGCAGTACTTC. Amino acids: CASSIGTGISYEQYF. J is TRBJ2-7 and V is TRBV19; 7 nucleotides agree with TRBD1. J was trimmed by 1 base and V by 1 base; bases with no gene match: 4. The germline gives CDR1 LNHDA, CDR2 SQIVND (reference sequence). This CDR3 region has 15 residues.

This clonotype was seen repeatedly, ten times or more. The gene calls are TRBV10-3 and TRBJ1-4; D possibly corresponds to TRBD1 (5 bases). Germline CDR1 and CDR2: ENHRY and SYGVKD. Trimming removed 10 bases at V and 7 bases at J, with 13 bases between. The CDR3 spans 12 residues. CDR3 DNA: TGTGCCACCTCCGGGACCCTTGAAAAACTGTTTTTT. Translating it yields CATSGTLEKLFF.

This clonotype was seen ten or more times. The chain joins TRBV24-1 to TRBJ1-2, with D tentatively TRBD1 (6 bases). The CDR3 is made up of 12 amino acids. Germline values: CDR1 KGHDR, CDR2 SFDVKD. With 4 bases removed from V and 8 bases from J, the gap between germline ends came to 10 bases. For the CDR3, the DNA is TGTGCCACCAGTGAGATACAGGGCGGCTACACCTTC. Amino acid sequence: CATSEIQGGYTF.

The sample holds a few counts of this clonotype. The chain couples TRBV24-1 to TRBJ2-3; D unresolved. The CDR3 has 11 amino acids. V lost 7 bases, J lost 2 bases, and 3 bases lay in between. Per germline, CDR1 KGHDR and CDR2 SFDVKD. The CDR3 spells CATRATDTQYF. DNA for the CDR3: TGTGCCACCAGGGCCACAGATACGCAGTATTTT.

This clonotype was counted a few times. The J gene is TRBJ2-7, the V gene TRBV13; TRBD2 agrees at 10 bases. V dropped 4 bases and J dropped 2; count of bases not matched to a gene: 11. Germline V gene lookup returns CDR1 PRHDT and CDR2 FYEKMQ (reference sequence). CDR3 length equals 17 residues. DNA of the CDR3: TGTGCCAGCAGCTCAACCCTAGCGGGGGCCATTACCTACGAGCAGTACTTC. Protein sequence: CASSSTLAGAITYEQYF.

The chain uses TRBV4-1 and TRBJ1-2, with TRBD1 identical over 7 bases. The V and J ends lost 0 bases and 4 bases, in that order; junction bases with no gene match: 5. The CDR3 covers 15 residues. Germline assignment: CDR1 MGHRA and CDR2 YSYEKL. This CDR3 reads CASSQDRQGTYGYTF. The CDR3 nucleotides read TGCGCCAGCAGCCAAGATAGACAGGGTACCTATGGCTACACCTTC.

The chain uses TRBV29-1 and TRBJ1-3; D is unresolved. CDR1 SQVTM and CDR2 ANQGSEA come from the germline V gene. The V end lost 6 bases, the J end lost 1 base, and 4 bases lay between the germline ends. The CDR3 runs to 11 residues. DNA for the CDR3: TGCAGCGTCACGTCTGGAAACACCATATATTTT. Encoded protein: CSVTSGNTIYF.

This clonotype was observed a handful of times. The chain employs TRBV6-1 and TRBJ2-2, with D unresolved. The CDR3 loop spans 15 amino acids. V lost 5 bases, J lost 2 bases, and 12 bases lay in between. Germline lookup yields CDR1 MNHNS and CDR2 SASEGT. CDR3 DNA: TGTGCCAGCAGTCCCCTGACTGGAAACACCGGGGAGCTGTTTTTT. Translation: CASSPLTGNTGELFF.

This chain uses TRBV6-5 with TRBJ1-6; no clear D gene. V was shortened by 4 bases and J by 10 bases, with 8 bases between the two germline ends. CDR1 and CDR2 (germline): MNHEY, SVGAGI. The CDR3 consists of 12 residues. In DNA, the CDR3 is TGTGCCAGCAGTTCGGCGGGATCACCCCTCCACTTT. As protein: CASSSAGSPLHF.

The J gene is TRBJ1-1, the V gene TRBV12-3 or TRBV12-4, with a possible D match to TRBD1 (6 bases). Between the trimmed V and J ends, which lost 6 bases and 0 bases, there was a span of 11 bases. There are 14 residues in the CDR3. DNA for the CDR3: TGTGCCAGCAGCAGACAGGAGATGAACACTGAAGCTTTCTTT. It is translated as CASSRQEMNTEAFF.

The CDR3 region is CATRHLSTDTQYF. The CDR3 nucleotides are TGTGCCACCAGACATCTGAGCACAGATACGCAGTATTTT. The chain combines TRBV19 with TRBJ2-3; D ambiguous. Trimming removed 10 bases from V and 0 bases from J, with 11 bases in between. The germline gives CDR1 LNHDA, CDR2 SQIVND (reference sequence). This CDR3 has 13 residues.

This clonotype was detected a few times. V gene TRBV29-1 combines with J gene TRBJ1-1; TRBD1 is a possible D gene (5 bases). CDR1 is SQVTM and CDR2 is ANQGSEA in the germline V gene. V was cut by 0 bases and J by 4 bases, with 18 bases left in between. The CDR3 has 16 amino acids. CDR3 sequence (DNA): TGCAGCGTTGAAGAGCTAAGGGGCGGCCGGGGCACTGAAGCTTTCTTT. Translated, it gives CSVEELRGGRGTEAFF.

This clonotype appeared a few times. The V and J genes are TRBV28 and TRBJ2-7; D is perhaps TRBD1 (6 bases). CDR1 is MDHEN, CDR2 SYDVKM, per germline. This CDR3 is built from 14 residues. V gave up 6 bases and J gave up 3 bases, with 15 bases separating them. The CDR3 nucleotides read TGTGCCAGCAGCGAGGAGAGGGGGAACTACGAGCAGTACTTC. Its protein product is CASSEERGNYEQYF.

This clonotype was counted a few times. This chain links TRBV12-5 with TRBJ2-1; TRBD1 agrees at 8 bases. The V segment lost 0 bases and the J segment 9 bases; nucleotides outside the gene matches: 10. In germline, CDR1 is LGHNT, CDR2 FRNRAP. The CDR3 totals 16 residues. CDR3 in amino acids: CASGLVLGQGMLEQFF. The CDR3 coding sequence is TGTGCTAGTGGTTTGGTACTTGGACAGGGTATGCTTGAGCAGTTCTTC.

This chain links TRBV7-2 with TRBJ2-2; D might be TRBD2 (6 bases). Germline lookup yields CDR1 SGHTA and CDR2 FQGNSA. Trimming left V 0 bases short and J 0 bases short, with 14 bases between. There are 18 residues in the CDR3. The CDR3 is CASSLAGDSFANTGELFF. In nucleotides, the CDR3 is TGTGCCAGCAGCTTAGCGGGGGACTCGTTCGCGAACACCGGGGAGCTGTTTTTT.

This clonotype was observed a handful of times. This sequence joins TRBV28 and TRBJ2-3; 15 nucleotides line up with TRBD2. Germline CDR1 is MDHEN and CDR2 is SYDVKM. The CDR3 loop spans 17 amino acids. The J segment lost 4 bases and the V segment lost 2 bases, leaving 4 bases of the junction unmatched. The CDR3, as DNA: TGTGCCAGCAGTTTAGCGGGACTAGCGGGGGGCTCAGATACGCAGTATTTT. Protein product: CASSLAGLAGGSDTQYF.

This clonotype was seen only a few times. The CDR3 spells CASTRGVNYGYTF. In DNA form, the CDR3 reads TGTGCCAGTACTAGGGGAGTTAACTATGGCTACACCTTC. The V gene is TRBV6-1, the J gene TRBJ1-2, with D perhaps TRBD1 (5 bases). Trimming took off 9 bases at V and 1 base at J, with 12 bases between the two ends. This CDR3 has 13 residues. In germline, CDR1 is MNHNS, CDR2 SASEGT.

The DNA of the CDR3 is TGTGCCAGCAGTGCGATAGAACTTGGGGCCGCTACGCAGTATTTT. Its protein product is CASSAIELGAATQYF. The chain links TRBV2 to TRBJ2-3; D is possibly TRBD1 (5 bases). Trimming took off 4 bases at V and 8 bases at J, with 19 bases between the two ends. Germline V lookup: CDR1 SNHLY, CDR2 FYNNEI. This CDR3 contains 15 residues. The variable domain in full, with the rest retrieved from reference TRBV2 and TRBJ2-3, is EPEVTQTPSHQVTQMGQEVILRCVPISNHLYFYWYRQILGQKVEFLVSFYNNEISEKSEIFDDQFSVERPDGSNFTLKIRSTKLEDSAMYFCASSAIELGAATQYFGPGTRLTVL.

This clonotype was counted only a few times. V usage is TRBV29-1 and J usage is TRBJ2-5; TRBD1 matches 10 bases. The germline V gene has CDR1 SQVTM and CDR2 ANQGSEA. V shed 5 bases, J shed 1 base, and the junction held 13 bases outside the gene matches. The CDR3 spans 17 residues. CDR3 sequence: CSVKTGTGVISQETQYF. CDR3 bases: TGCAGCGTTAAGACCGGGACAGGGGTCATCAGCCAAGAGACCCAGTACTTC.

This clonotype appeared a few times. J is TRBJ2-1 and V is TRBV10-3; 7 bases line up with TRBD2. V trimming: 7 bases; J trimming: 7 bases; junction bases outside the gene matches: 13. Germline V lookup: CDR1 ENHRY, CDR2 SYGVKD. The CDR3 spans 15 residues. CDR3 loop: CAINEGGSMWNEQFF. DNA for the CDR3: TGTGCCATCAATGAAGGCGGGAGTATGTGGAATGAGCAGTTCTTC.

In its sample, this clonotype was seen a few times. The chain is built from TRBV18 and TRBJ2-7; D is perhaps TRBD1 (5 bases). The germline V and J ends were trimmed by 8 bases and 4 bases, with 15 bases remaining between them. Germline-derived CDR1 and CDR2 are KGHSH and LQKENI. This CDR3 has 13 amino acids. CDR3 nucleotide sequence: TGTGCCAGCAGTCCCCGACAGTCTTACGAGCAGTACTTC. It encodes CASSPRQSYEQYF.